One and the same sample provided the 14 T cell receptor beta chains below, sequenced in a study of cytomegalovirus exposure and HLA in healthy donors. 13 Jbeta primers and 60 Vbeta primers were used for the PCR. Profiled with immunoSEQ multiplex PCR; TCRdb holds only in-frame clones, not every one. The table has over 110,000 clones, about four fifths seen once; the top ten hold 2.4%. Material for sequencing was PBMCs. The receptors originated from a woman under 30 in good health and CMV-seropositive.

This sequence joins TRBV2 and TRBJ2-5, with D maybe TRBD1 (5 bases). TRBJ2-7 matches the DNA end more closely, so the J call is doubtful. Germline CDR1 SNHLY, CDR2 FYNNEI. This CDR3 spans 14 amino acids. CDR3 sequence reads: CASSGRTNTYEQYF. For the CDR3, the DNA is TGTGCCAGCAGCGGACGGACAAACACCTACGAGCAGTACTTC.

The count of this clone is one. The chain couples TRBV7-8 to TRBJ1-6, with D unclear. V was shortened by 5 bases and J by 5 bases, with 19 bases between the two germline ends. CDR1 and CDR2 from the germline V gene are SGHVS and FQNEAQ. The CDR3 sequence is 17 residues long. CDR3 residues: CASSPNEVTLHNSPLHF. The CDR3 region has the DNA TGTGCCAGCAGCCCGAACGAAGTGACTCTACATAATTCACCCCTCCACTTT.

J is TRBJ2-5 and V is TRBV5-4, with D perhaps TRBD2 (5 bases). CDR3 length: 14 amino acids. Germline CDR1 and CDR2: SGHNT and YYREEE (reference sequence). V lost 4 bases and J lost 2, with 12 bases in between. The CDR3 sequence is CASSTWTDQETQYF. For the CDR3, the DNA is TGTGCCAGCAGCACCTGGACTGATCAAGAGACCCAGTACTTC.

V is TRBV10-1 and J is TRBJ2-7; weak D call: TRBD2 (6 bases). V was shortened by 5 bases and J by 5 bases, with 13 bases between the two germline ends. The CDR3 loop spans 13 amino acids. Germline CDR1 WNHNN, CDR2 SYGVQD (reference sequence). The CDR3: CASSRGTGDEQYF. As DNA, the CDR3 is TGCGCCAGCAGTAGAGGGACGGGAGACGAGCAGTACTTC.

Of note for this clone: A much larger clone differs by one base, so this may be a read error. Other DNA sequences from this sample encode an identical CDR3 as well. The rearrangement links TRBV6-5 to TRBJ2-3; D unresolved. The V end lost 6 bases, the J end lost 2 bases, and 3 bases lay between the germline ends. From germline, CDR1 is MNHEY and CDR2 SVGAGI. The CDR3 totals 11 residues. The CDR3 sequence is CASSHTDTQYF. For the CDR3, the DNA is TGTGCCAGCAGCCACACAGATACGCAGTATTTT.

The J gene is TRBJ2-2, the V gene TRBV6-5; 8 positions agree with TRBD1. CDR3 length equals 14 residues. Per the germline V gene, CDR1 is MNHEY and CDR2 is SVGAGI. Germline trimming cut 5 bases from V and 5 bases from J; bases unmatched to any gene: 4. The CDR3 nucleotides are TGTGCCAGCAGTGGACAGGGTAGAACCGGGGAGCTGTTTTTT. Translation: CASSGQGRTGELFF.

This chain uses TRBV6-5 with TRBJ1-4; no clear D gene. The CDR3 is 16 residues long. Germline V lookup: CDR1 MNHEY, CDR2 SVGAGI. The V gene lost 2 bases and the J gene lost 8 bases, with 18 bases spanning the gap. For the CDR3, the DNA is TGTGCCAGCAGTTACGCCTGGGGAGGGATCGGGGAAAAACTGTTTTTT. It translates to CASSYAWGGIGEKLFF.

The gene calls are TRBV5-6 and TRBJ1-6; D not resolved. The CDR3 contains 14 residues. Germline values: CDR1 SGHDT, CDR2 YYEEEE. With 4 bases removed from V and 10 bases from J, the gap between germline ends came to 15 bases. The CDR3 is CASSEPGSRSPLHF. CDR3 nucleotides: TGTGCCAGCAGCGAGCCGGGTAGTCGCTCACCCCTCCACTTT.

For this clone: The identical CDR3 is also encoded by other nucleotide sequences in the sample. This sequence joins TRBV25-1 and TRBJ2-7; D remains ambiguous. The germline V gene encodes CDR1 MGHDK and CDR2 SYGVNS. Trimming left V 3 bases short and J 3 bases short, with 15 bases between. The length of the CDR3 is 15 residues. Here the CDR3 DNA reads TGTGCCAGCAGTGACAACGATCTATTCGACTACGAGCAGTACTTC. Protein sequence: CASSDNDLFDYEQYF.

The V and J genes are TRBV6-1 and TRBJ2-2, with a tentative D call TRBD2 (5 bases). Deletions cut 5 bases from V and 7 bases from J, with 11 bases between. Germline assignment: CDR1 MNHNS and CDR2 SASEGT. The CDR3 covers 13 residues. The CDR3 DNA sequence: TGTGCCAGCAGTACCTGGGGAGTCGGGGAGCTGTTTTTT. Residues: CASSTWGVGELFF.

The chain employs TRBV30 and TRBJ1-5; weak D call: TRBD1 (5 bases). Germline CDR1 and CDR2: GTSNPN and SVGIG (reference sequence). The ends were cut back, 2 bases at V and 6 bases at J, with 14 bases in the middle. CDR3 length: 14 amino acids. Here the CDR3 reads CAWSTAGNTQPQHF. DNA of the CDR3: TGTGCCTGGAGTACGGCAGGGAATACTCAGCCCCAGCATTTT.

This clone was observed a single time. The rearrangement uses TRBV7-9 and TRBJ2-7, with TRBD1 matching over 7 bases. This CDR3 is built from 16 residues. CDR1 and CDR2 from the germline V gene are SEHNR and FQNEAQ (reference sequence). Losses at the gene ends were 6 bases for V and 3 bases for J; bases not matched to a gene: 14. CDR3 nucleotides: TGTGCCAGCAGGAGTTGGGGTGGGGACAGAGACTACGAGCAGTACTTC. This codes for CASRSWGGDRDYEQYF.

This chain uses TRBV7-8 with TRBJ2-7, with D maybe TRBD1 (5 bases). Trimming took 2 bases from V and 2 from J, leaving 13 bases between them. CDR3 size: 15 residues. Germline loops: CDR1 SGHVS, CDR2 FQNEAQ. The CDR3 nucleotides read TGTGCCAGCAGCTTAATTCAGGGAACCACCTACGAGCAGTACTTC. Translation: CASSLIQGTTYEQYF.

This clone was detected many times. This rearrangement joins TRBV19 to TRBJ2-1, with 8 bases aligning to TRBD2. V shed 5 bases, J shed 7 bases, and the junction held 10 bases outside the gene matches. The CDR3 sequence is 15 residues long. Germline CDR1 is LNHDA and CDR2 is SQIVND (reference sequence). The CDR3 nucleotides are TGTGCCAGTAGTCGGGAGGGTTCGGTAGGGAATGAGCAGTTCTTC. Its protein is CASSREGSVGNEQFF.